These T cell receptor beta chains were read from a single sample in a study of blood T cells in healthy people across ages. TCRdb re-derived calls from the 5' RACE reads in MiXCR, one entry per CDR3 protein. The sample lists under 1,000,000 distinct CDR3 sequences, about 36% occurring once. The sequencing sample was made of blood. The receptors originated from a man aged 18 to 29 in good health. Each CDR3 is given with its conserved first and last residue. Fields, in order: D gene, V gene, J gene, clone size, CDR3 protein, CDR3 DNA. D genes are given only for firm matches. Clone size is stated in some rows and not others, as once, few, many or a class when expanded.

TRBD1,TRBV12-3/TRBV12-4,TRBJ2-1,NA,CASSYRQGETEQFF,TGTGCCAGCAGCTACCGACAGGGGGAGACCGAGCAGTTCTTC
NA,TRBV9,TRBJ1-2,many,CASSIEDSYGYTF,TGTGCCAGCAGCATAGAGGATAGCTATGGCTACACCTTC
NA,TRBV9,TRBJ2-1,few,CASSGGGHNEQFF,TGTGCCAGCAGCGGCGGGGGCCACAATGAGCAGTTCTTC
TRBD2,TRBV28,TRBJ2-1,NA,CASSLRQGLRETQFF,TGTGCCAGCAGTTTAAGGCAGGGACTAAGAGAGACCCAGTTCTTC
NA,TRBV6-1,TRBJ1-2,NA,CASSIRDRAYGYTF,TGTGCCAGCAGTATCCGGGACCGAGCCTATGGCTACACCTTC
NA,TRBV20-1,TRBJ2-4,NA,CSAPGGSGSQLGIQYF,TGCAGTGCCCCCGGTGGGTCGGGGAGCCAATTGGGCATTCAGTACTTC
NA,TRBV25-1,TRBJ1-1,few,CASSRDLRMNTEAFF,TGTGCCAGCAGTAGGGACCTAAGAATGAACACTGAAGCTTTCTTT
TRBD1,TRBV12-3/TRBV12-4,TRBJ1-2,NA,CASVGTGGDVFYGYTF,TGTGCCAGCGTGGGGACAGGGGGCGATGTATTTTATGGCTACACCTTC
NA,TRBV15,TRBJ1-6,few,CATSRDHNSPLHF,TGTGCCACCAGCAGAGATCACAATTCACCCCTCCACTTT
NA,TRBV12-3/TRBV12-4,TRBJ2-3,NA,CASSLVETGQYF,TGTGCCAGCAGTTTAGTGGAGACAGGGCAGTATTTT
NA,TRBV7-9,TRBJ1-1,NA,CASSPWGTEAFF,TGTGCCAGCAGCCCGTGGGGCACTGAAGCTTTCTTT
NA,TRBV30,TRBJ1-4,NA,CAWISRDDISTNEKLFF,TGTGCCTGGATCTCCCGGGATGATATCTCAACTAATGAAAAACTGTTTTTT
NA,TRBV20-1,TRBJ2-3,many,CSALLASSTDTQYF,TGCAGTGCTTTGCTAGCGAGTAGCACAGATACGCAGTATTTT
NA,TRBV7-2,TRBJ2-4,NA,CASSLVGGGAVAKNIQYF,TGTGCCAGCAGCTTAGTAGGAGGGGGCGCCGTCGCCAAAAACATTCAGTACTTC
NA,TRBV20-1,TRBJ1-1,NA,CSAPDQGPRQAFF,TGCAGTGCTCCCGACCAGGGGCCCCGACAGGCTTTCTTT
TRBD1,TRBV6-5,TRBJ2-3,NA,CTSSYRAPGQNTDTQYF,TGTACCAGCAGTTACAGGGCTCCGGGACAGAACACAGATACGCAGTATTTT
NA,TRBV29-1,TRBJ2-5,NA,CSVRGGPRNEAQYF,TGCAGCGTTCGTGGGGGTCCTAGAAATGAGGCCCAGTACTTC
TRBD1,TRBV10-3,TRBJ2-1,NA,CAISEETGYDEQFF,TGTGCCATCAGTGAGGAGACAGGGTACGATGAGCAGTTCTTC
TRBD1,TRBV11-2,TRBJ2-5,few,CASSLDRTQETQYF,TGTGCCAGCAGCCTGGACAGGACACAAGAGACCCAGTACTTC
TRBD1,TRBV7-9,TRBJ2-5,few,CAGQGAGETQYF,TGTGCCGGACAGGGGGCAGGGGAGACCCAGTACTTC
NA,TRBV10-3,TRBJ1-1,few,CAAPCSQGNTEAFF,TGTGCCGCACCGTGTAGCCAGGGCAACACTGAAGCTTTCTTT
NA,TRBV6-2/TRBV6-3,TRBJ1-1,NA,CASSSPTVWGNTEAFF,TGTGCCAGCAGTTCGCCGACAGTGTGGGGGAACACTGAAGCTTTCTTT
NA,TRBV14,TRBJ1-6,few,CASSQDGGFHNSPLHF,TGTGCCAGCAGCCAAGACGGGGGCTTCCATAATTCACCCCTCCACTTT